This TCR beta chain was recorded in a study of CD8 T cells in Susac syndrome (dated by TCRdb to about 2019). Notes on the research overall: The study used repertoire sequencing to test whether antigen drove CD8+ T cell activation and differentiation in Susac syndrome. The study compared CD8+ T cell repertoire clonality among about a dozen healthy donors, approximately 14 Susac syndrome patients and roughly 16 multiple sclerosis patients.

High-throughput TCR beta sequencing profiled peripheral blood CD8+ and CD4+ T cells from healthy donors, Susac syndrome patients and multiple sclerosis patients. The multiple sclerosis controls were treatment-naive patients whose relapsing-remitting disease, either stable or active, fulfilled the revised McDonald criteria. Bulk CD8+ and CD4+ T cells were purified magnetically by negative isolation, whereas CD8+ TEMRA cells were enriched by FACS. Blood was collected in EDTA tubes and processed within 24 hours, with PBMCs isolated through density gradient centrifugation. PBMCs intended for TCR sequencing were frozen in liquid nitrogen and were later thawed in a 37 degrees C water bath. The sorted or isolated CD4+, CD8+ and CD8+ TEMRA cells had a purity of 90% or higher. V and J are trimmed by 5 bases and 7 bases, and the gene matches miss 12 bases of the junction. From the germline V gene (reference sequence), CDR1 is SGHAT and CDR2 is FQDESV. From the cysteine through the phenylalanine, the CDR3 covers 16 amino acids. The DNA shown is the 48-base CDR3, in frame from base 1.

Points the paper makes about the study in general: The number of individuals in the TCR sequencing and HLA analysis was recognized as being relatively small.

As for this clonotype: Its antigen specificity is not known. No much larger clone exists at a distance of one base, and base qualities are not known.

RNA was extracted using the RNeasy kit, and about 0.45 to 1 ug of the RNA was reverse transcribed with random hexamers. The immunoSEQ multiplex PCR assay, which covers 54 Vbeta and 13 Jbeta segments, was used to amplify TCR beta CDR3 regions. To correct PCR amplification bias, a synthetic template baseline was used for both primer optimization and computational correction. The original pipeline was this. Reads were annotated to V, D and J genes per IMGT and analyzed with immunoSEQ Analyzer, keeping only productive sequences. To calculate clonality, Shannon entropy was normalized by log2 of the number of productive unique sequences and then subtracted from one. Public and private clones were assessed among the 100 most prevalent clones of each patient and control. Clones were defined as Susac-specific when absent from the healthy and MS cohorts, from roughly 1,000 published viral clones and from other ImmuneACCESS disease sequences. TCRdb applied fastp at Q25 and MiXCR to the public reads, then kept only in-frame beta chains. Rows are unified per CDR3 protein, each entry keeping the most common DNA and genes. None of the V and J calls come from the authors' own analysis; TCRdb made them. A total of 250,000 to 300,000 distinct CDR3 sequences appear in this sample, approximately 85% of them only once. The ten largest clones capture approximately 0.11% of the sample.

Sequencing was carried out using CD8+ T cells from PBMCs. Recombination linked TRBV11-1 to TRBJ2-1, and 9 junction bases match TRBD1. This TCR was recovered from a human donor with multiple sclerosis. The nucleotides read TGTGCCAGCAGCCTGATGCCGGGACAGGGTCGGAATGAGCAGTTCTTC. The encoded protein is CASSLMPGQGRNEQFF.